This is a list of T cell receptor beta chains from one sample in a study of CD8 T cells in Susac syndrome. In TCRdb, the immunoSEQ multiplex PCR reads were re-called with MiXCR into one record per CDR3 protein. Of roughly 180,000 distinct CDR3 sequences listed, roughly 94% are singletons. Sequencing was carried out using CD4+ T cells from PBMCs. The receptors here all came from a human donor with Susac syndrome. The CDR3 runs from the conserved cysteine through the conserved F or W. A D gene is named only where the DNA matches it firmly. Not all rows give a size; the values are once, few, many and, for expanded clones, a class.

>TRBJ1-6|TRBV30|13|-|-
CAWSDNTGSPLHF
>TRBJ2-1|TRBV7-9|18|TRBD2|-
CASSSKTSGGTAYNEQFF
>TRBJ2-1|TRBV18|14|TRBD2|-
CASSPGLAGGDQFF
>TRBJ2-5|TRBV14|15|-|-
CASSHTGTRQETQYF
>TRBJ2-1|TRBV14|15|TRBD2|-
CASSQLAGEGGEQFF
>TRBJ2-7|TRBV5-1|14|-|-
CASSFGTGTYEQYF
>TRBJ1-1|TRBV6-1|16|-|-
CASSPWDDGNYGEAFF
>TRBJ1-5|TRBV29-1|15|TRBD1|-
CSVRTGGASNQPQHF
>TRBJ2-2|TRBV4-1|14|-|-
CASSQPREAGELFF
>TRBJ1-2|TRBV6-2/TRBV6-3|13|-|once
CASSYGGFDGYTF
>TRBJ2-5|TRBV5-1|13|-|once
CASSLHSQETQYF
>TRBJ2-3|TRBV14|20|TRBD2|-
CASSQEMTRGRREGTDTQYF
>TRBJ1-5|TRBV20-1|15|-|-
CSAREFGRGHQPQHF
>TRBJ1-1|TRBV18|15|TRBD1|-
CASSTTGDPNTEAFF
>TRBJ2-5|TRBV10-3|15|-|-
CAISESKGSQETQYF
>TRBJ2-3|TRBV19|15|TRBD1|-
CASSQTGASTDTQYF
>TRBJ2-5|TRBV7-9|14|-|-
CASSLARRKETQYF
>TRBJ1-1|TRBV5-1|14|-|-
CASSLATQNTEAFF
>TRBJ1-2|TRBV3-1|14|-|-
CASSQDSRSGGYTF
>TRBJ2-1|TRBV4-1|13|-|-
CASSQRSGVEQFF
>TRBJ2-5|TRBV20-1|13|-|-
CSASDRHQETQYF
>TRBJ2-3|TRBV2|18|TRBD2|once
CASSDRRTSGSSGDTQYF
>TRBJ2-3|TRBV4-1|16|-|-
CASSQEMVTPADTQYF
>TRBJ2-7|TRBV7-2|15|TRBD2|-
CASSFGTGGIYEQYF
>TRBJ2-1|TRBV20-1|17|TRBD2|few
CSARPLLADLSYNEQFF
>TRBJ2-1|TRBV14|16|TRBD2|-
CASSPQRDSTYNEQFF
>TRBJ1-2|TRBV9|14|-|few
CASSPRTAQGGYTF
>TRBJ2-3|TRBV24-1|13|-|-
CATSDSGADTQYF
>TRBJ2-1|TRBV30|13|-|-
CAWSVRSYNEQFF
>TRBJ1-1|TRBV30|13|-|-
CAWSNSMNTEAFF
>TRBJ2-3|TRBV27|17|TRBD2|-
CASSSHSGRGRTDTQYF
>TRBJ1-2|TRBV19|14|TRBD1|few
CASSRGQGSYGYTF
>TRBJ1-4|TRBV9|17|-|-
CASSVLGGTAGDEKLFF
>TRBJ2-7|TRBV18|14|TRBD1|-
CASSEQGPPYEQYF
>TRBJ2-1|TRBV20-1|13|-|-
CSARIGLGLEQFF
>TRBJ2-7|TRBV28|16|-|-
CASSSPEAGSSYEQYF
>TRBJ1-5|TRBV6-6|16|-|-
CASSYYGTGVNQPQHF
>TRBJ2-1|TRBV29-1|16|TRBD2|-
CSVEEYRTSGTHEQFF
>TRBJ2-3|TRBV20-1|14|-|-
CSATDELASDTQYF
>TRBJ1-5|TRBV7-6|15|-|-
CASSGRQGRGQPQHF
>TRBJ2-5|TRBV7-9|15|TRBD1|-
CASSWAGQGAETQYF
>TRBJ2-7|TRBV14|14|-|-
CASSQEGFSREQYF
>TRBJ2-1|TRBV2|15|-|-
CASSGRQEPYNEQFF
>TRBJ2-1|TRBV20-1|15|TRBD2|-
CSAPHRGSSYNEQFF
>TRBJ2-7|TRBV7-2|14|-|-
CASSLERGRSEQYF